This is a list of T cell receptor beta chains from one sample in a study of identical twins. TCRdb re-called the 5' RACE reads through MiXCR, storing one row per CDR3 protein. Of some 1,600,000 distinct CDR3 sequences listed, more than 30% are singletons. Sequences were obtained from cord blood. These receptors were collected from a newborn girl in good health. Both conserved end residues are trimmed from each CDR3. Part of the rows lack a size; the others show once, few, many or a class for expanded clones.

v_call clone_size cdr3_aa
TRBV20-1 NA SAADSGRQNRQY
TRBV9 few ASSAPGGVGYT
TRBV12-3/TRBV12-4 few ASSRRGTSGYNEQF
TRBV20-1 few SARDGSPSGFYNEQF
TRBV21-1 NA ASNRLWVSGYT
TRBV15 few ATSRLGLYGYT
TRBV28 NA ASRPTGGMNTEAF
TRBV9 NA ASSVSLAGGGNEQF
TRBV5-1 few ASSLWAGGSSNTEAF
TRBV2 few ASSGGTAHYGYT
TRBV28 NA ASSPPHGLTPFSYNEQF
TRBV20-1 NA SARATTVNQPQH
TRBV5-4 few ASSPGGGISYNEQF
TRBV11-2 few ASSKPLVTYEQY
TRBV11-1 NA ASSLGLFPLFQY
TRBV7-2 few ASSLDRGKGYEQY
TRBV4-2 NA ASSQSGTRSYEQY
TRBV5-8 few ASSNGQSLSNQPQH
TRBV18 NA ASSIGGTGRVGYT
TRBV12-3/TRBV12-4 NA ASRSGGNLGTDTQY
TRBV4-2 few ASSQDRVAGGRADTQY
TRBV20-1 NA SARDGRAGNTEAF
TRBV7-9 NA ASSLNVLSGGNEQY
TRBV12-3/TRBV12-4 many ASRLTGGNEQY
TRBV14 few ASSQGLGRTYEQY
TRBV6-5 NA ASMGTGPLNEKLF
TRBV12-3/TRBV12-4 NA ASSRLAGMETQY
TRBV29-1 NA SVEGGARGYGYT
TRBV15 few ATSSPGRGIQY
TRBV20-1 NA SARDLGRGTNTGELF
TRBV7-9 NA ASSLGRTGSGYT
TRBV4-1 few ASSQESGPYEQY
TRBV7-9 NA ASSFSRTSGRNEQF
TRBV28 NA ASTARLRDRGRQPQH
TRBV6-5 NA ASSYSFSTAQETQY
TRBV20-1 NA SASTGTGTYGYT